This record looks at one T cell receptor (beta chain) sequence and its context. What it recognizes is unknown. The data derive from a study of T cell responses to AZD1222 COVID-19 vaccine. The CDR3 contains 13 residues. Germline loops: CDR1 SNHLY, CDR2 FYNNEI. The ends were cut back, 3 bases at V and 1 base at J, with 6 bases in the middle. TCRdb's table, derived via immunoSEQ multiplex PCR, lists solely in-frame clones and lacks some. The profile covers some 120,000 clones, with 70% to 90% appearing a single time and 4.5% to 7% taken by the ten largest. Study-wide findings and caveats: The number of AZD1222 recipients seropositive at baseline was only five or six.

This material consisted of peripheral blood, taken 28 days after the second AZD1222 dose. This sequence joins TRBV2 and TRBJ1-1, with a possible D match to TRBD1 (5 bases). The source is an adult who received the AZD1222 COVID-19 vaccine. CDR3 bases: TGTGCCAGCAGTGATGACAGGAACACTGAAGCTTTCTTT. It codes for CASSDDRNTEAFF.